This record concerns one T cell receptor (beta chain) sequence. The sample belongs to a study of T cells after yellow fever vaccination. From germline, CDR1 is SGHTA and CDR2 FQGNSA. The CDR3 sequence is 14 residues long. V was clipped by 2 bases and J by 2 bases, with 9 bases between them. TCRdb re-called the 5' RACE reads through MiXCR, storing one row per CDR3 protein. Seen here are under 550,000 distinct CDR3 sequences, around a fifth observed once, and the top ten hold approximately 16%. The chain couples TRBV7-2 to TRBJ1-2; no clear D. This clonotype originated in a man aged 18 to 30 who received the YFV17D yellow fever vaccine. The sequencing used PBMCs, collected around 3 weeks after the first yellow fever vaccination. The DNA of the CDR3 is TGTGCCAGCAGCTTAAACAGAGCGAACTATGGCTACACCTTC. This encodes CASSLNRANYGYTF.